One and the same sample provided the 12 T cell receptor beta chains below, sequenced in a study of blood T cell repertoires in COVID-19. Sequenced by immunoSEQ multiplex PCR; TCRdb stores in-frame clones only, minus some. The data show fewer than 30,000 clones, 80% to 90% seen once. Sequenced sample: peripheral blood. These receptors were obtained from a woman older than 75 with COVID-19, enrolled during active disease.

CDR3 region: CASTIRTRPNEQFF. The CDR3 coding sequence is TGTGCCAGCACCATTCGGACACGGCCGAATGAGCAGTTCTTC. The rearrangement links TRBV18 to TRBJ2-1; the D gene is possibly TRBD1 (5 bases). The CDR3 has 14 residues. V lost 8 bases to trimming and J lost 7 bases, with 18 bases between them. Per germline, CDR1 KGHSH and CDR2 LQKENI. Full variable domain (outside the CDR3, taken from reference TRBV18 and TRBJ2-1): NAGVMQNPRHLVRRRGQEARLRCSPMKGHSHVYWYRQLPEEGLKFMVYLQKENIIDESGMPKERFSAEFPKEGPSILRIQQVVRGDSAAYFCASTIRTRPNEQFFGPGTRLTVL.

The chain carries TRBV7-2 and TRBJ2-2, with 11 bases lining up with TRBD1. The CDR3 loop spans 16 amino acids. Trimming cost V 5 bases and J 5 bases; bases outside gene matches: 7. CDR1 SGHTA and CDR2 FQGNSA come from the germline V gene. The CDR3 here is CASSLGTGGWTGELFF. For the CDR3, the DNA is TGTGCCAGCAGCCTGGGGACAGGGGGTTGGACCGGGGAGCTGTTTTTT.

V gene TRBV11-2 combines with J gene TRBJ1-6; 9 nucleotides line up with TRBD1. J lost 7 bases, V lost 8 bases, and 6 bases had no gene match. Germline V gene lookup returns CDR1 SGHAT and CDR2 FQNNGV. CDR3 length: 14 residues. The DNA for the CDR3 is TGTGCCAGCTCGGGGACAGGGTGGAATTCACCCCTCCACTTT. Amino acids: CASSGTGWNSPLHF.

The V and J genes are TRBV30 and TRBJ2-4; 7 nucleotides agree with TRBD2. The CDR3 extends over 14 amino acids. V gave up 1 base and J gave up 0 bases; unmatched junction bases: 0. In germline, CDR1 is GTSNPN, CDR2 SVGIG (reference sequence). In DNA form, the CDR3 reads TGTGCCTGGAGTGGGGGGGGAGCCAAAAACATTCAGTACTTC. This encodes CAWSGGGAKNIQYF.

The V call is TRBV7-6, the J call TRBJ1-3, with 9 positions matching TRBD1. With 4 bases clipped from V and 0 bases from J, the junction kept 1 base outside the gene matches. CDR1 is SGHVS, CDR2 FNYEAQ, per germline. The CDR3 loop spans 15 amino acids. This CDR3 is CASSSDRGSGNTIYF. Here the CDR3 DNA reads TGTGCCAGCAGCTCGGACAGGGGCTCTGGAAACACCATATATTTT. The variable domain in full, with the rest retrieved from reference TRBV7-6 and TRBJ1-3, is GAGVSQSPRYKVTKRGQDVALRCDPISGHVSLYWYRQALGQGPEFLTYFNYEAQQDKSGLPNDRFSAERPEGSISTLTIQRTEQRDSAMYRCASSSDRGSGNTIYFGEGSWLTVV.

Here the CDR3 reads CASSLGQGPGTGELFF. As DNA, the CDR3 is TGTGCCAGCAGCTTAGGGCAGGGGCCTGGCACCGGGGAGCTGTTTTTT. V usage is TRBV7-9 and J usage is TRBJ2-2; D possibly corresponds to TRBD1 (6 bases). CDR1 is SEHNR, CDR2 FQNEAQ, per germline (reference sequence). CDR3 length equals 16 residues. V lost 1 base to trimming and J lost 4 bases, with 13 bases between them.

The chain carries TRBV6-1 and TRBJ1-4, with a weak D call TRBD1 (6 bases). CDR1 is MNHNS and CDR2 is SASEGT in the germline V gene. The length of the CDR3 is 15 residues. With 0 bases removed from V and 5 bases from J, the gap between germline ends came to 10 bases. The CDR3 DNA follows: TGTGCCAGCAGTGAAGCAGGGGGTAGAAATGAAAAACTGTTTTTT. It encodes CASSEAGGRNEKLFF.

This chain links TRBV11-2 with TRBJ2-7, with 10 bases identical to TRBD2. Looked up from germline, CDR1 is SGHAT and CDR2 is FQNNGV. CDR3 length: 14 amino acids. With 5 bases clipped from V and 4 bases from J, the junction kept 5 bases outside the gene matches. CDR3 residues: CASSHLGLAYEQYF. The CDR3 region has the DNA TGTGCCAGCAGCCATTTGGGACTAGCGTACGAGCAGTACTTC.

The rearrangement joins TRBV25-1 to TRBJ1-6; TRBD1 agrees at 8 bases. Trimming at V came to 4 bases and at J to 9 bases, leaving 14 bases not matched to a gene. CDR3 length: 17 residues. Germline CDR1 is MGHDK and CDR2 is SYGVNS. The chain's CDR3 is CASSGGRTGIVVSPLHF. DNA for the CDR3: TGTGCCAGCAGTGGTGGGAGGACAGGGATTGTTGTTTCACCCCTCCACTTT.

This clone occurred once. V and J are TRBV2 and TRBJ1-5; D call uncertain. The CDR3 sequence is 13 residues long. V lost 7 bases and J 6 bases, leaving 13 bases between the germline ends. Germline values: CDR1 SNHLY, CDR2 FYNNEI. The CDR3 loop reads CASTGGMFQPQHF. As DNA, the CDR3 is TGTGCCAGCACGGGCGGGATGTTTCAGCCCCAGCATTTT.

V usage is TRBV5-6 and J usage is TRBJ2-5, with TRBD1 matching 9 bases. The CDR3 totals 15 residues. J was trimmed by 7 bases and V by 4 bases; bases with no gene match: 11. Per the germline V gene, CDR1 is SGHDT and CDR2 is YYEEEE. The CDR3: CASSLQGAGGGTQYF. DNA of the CDR3: TGTGCCAGCAGCCTACAGGGGGCCGGAGGCGGGACCCAGTACTTC.

This chain uses TRBV27 with TRBJ1-4, with a weak D call TRBD1 (6 bases). The CDR3 is made up of 15 amino acids. V was shortened by 6 bases and J by 3 bases, with 14 bases between the two germline ends. Per germline, CDR1 MNHEY and CDR2 SMNVEV (reference sequence). The CDR3 DNA sequence: TGTGCCAGCAGCCTTAGACAGGCGGCTAATGAAAAACTGTTTTTT. This sequence encodes CASSLRQAANEKLFF.